This T cell receptor beta chain was sequenced for a study of OX40 agonist ivuxolimab in advanced cancers. For this clone: The antigen remains undetermined.

Study-wide findings and caveats: Within 6 weeks, CD4+ and CD8+ blood T cells expanded clonally at 0.1 to 3.0 mg/kg.

Assay used: immunoSEQ multiplex PCR; TCRdb lists only in-frame clones, some missing. The data contain 70,000 to 80,000 clones, more than 65% of them singletons. This sample comprised CD4+ or CD8+ T cells sorted from blood, obtained in a trial of the OX40 agonist ivuxolimab. The sequence was obtained from an adult with an advanced solid tumor such as melanoma, head and neck, liver or kidney cancer.

The CDR3 is CASSQVAGGSGNEQFF. Written as DNA, the CDR3 is TGCGCCAGCAGCCAAGTAGCGGGAGGTTCGGGCAATGAGCAGTTCTTC. This chain links TRBV4-3 with TRBJ2-1, with TRBD2 identical over 10 bases. The CDR3 consists of 16 residues. The germline gives CDR1 LGHNA, CDR2 YSLEER. With V trimmed by 1 base and J by 6 bases, 6 bases remained unmatched.